This TCR beta chain stems from a study of blood T cell repertoires in COVID-19. Authors' analysis steps: Using reference gene primer amplification, nucleated cell counts were estimated. Profiling relied on immunoSEQ multiplex PCR, and the TCRdb table lists in-frame clones only, not all of them. V, J and clone size derive from that table, while D and trimming were established from the DNA sequence. The data hold 45,000 or so clones, with around 80% observed a single time. This CDR3 is 15 amino acids long. Germline values: CDR1 SGHRS, CDR2 YFSETQ. With 4 bases removed from V and 9 bases from J, the gap between germline ends came to 17 bases.

The chain employs TRBV5-1 and TRBJ1-6; D is perhaps TRBD1 (6 bases). Sequenced: peripheral blood. This clonotype was obtained from a man between 65 and 85 years old with acute or convalescent COVID-19. The CDR3 nucleotides read TGCGCCAGCAGCCGTTCTCAGGGGACGGGTTCACCCCTCCACTTT. The encoded protein is CASSRSQGTGSPLHF.